The present TCR beta chain was sequenced within a study of T cell changes during pregnancy in multiple sclerosis. The V gene end was trimmed by 5 bases and the J gene end by 1 base; junction bases not matched to a gene: 12. This CDR3 is built from 19 residues. Germline assignment: CDR1 SGHTA and CDR2 FQGTGA. Sequenced by immunoSEQ multiplex PCR; TCRdb stores in-frame clones only, minus some. Of roughly 50,000 clones listed, roughly 92% are singletons. The V call is TRBV7-3, the J call TRBJ2-3, with 13 bases identical to TRBD2. Sequenced here: CD4+ T cells from peripheral blood mononuclear cells, sampled after pregnancy. This TCR derives from a female donor with multiple sclerosis, enrolled in a pregnancy study. Here the CDR3 reads CASSNRPLLAGGRTDTQYF. CDR3 DNA sequence: TGTGCCAGCAGCAATCGACCTTTACTAGCGGGAGGGCGCACAGATACGCAGTATTTT.